The rows below give T cell receptor beta chains drawn from one sample of a study of response to subunit inactivated influenza vaccine. TCRdb reprocessed the RT-PCR reads via MiXCR and lists one record per CDR3 protein. The sample shows over 650,000 distinct CDR3 sequences, approximately 17% of them seen only once. This specimen consisted of PBMCs from blood, obtained more than 4 days after vaccination. The receptors shown here come from a man in his forties or fifties who received an inactivated influenza vaccine. CDR3s include the opening cysteine and the closing phenylalanine or tryptophan. The order of the fields is D gene, J gene, V gene, clone size, CDR3 protein, CDR3 DNA. A D gene is named only where the DNA matches it firmly. Size tells how often a clone was seen (once, few, many) or the class of an expanded clone, and some rows leave it out.

D: TRBD2
J: TRBJ2-3
V: TRBV28
size: NA
CDR3: CASSFGRLAGITDTQYF
DNA: TGTGCCAGCAGTTTTGGGCGACTAGCGGGGATCACAGATACGCAGTATTTT

D: TRBD1
J: TRBJ2-3
V: TRBV20-1
size: few
CDR3: CSARQDRGIADTQYF
DNA: TGCAGTGCTAGACAAGACAGGGGGATTGCAGATACGCAGTATTTT

D: TRBD2
J: TRBJ2-2
V: TRBV6-5
size: few
CDR3: CASSNRLGTSANTGELFF
DNA: TGTGCCAGCAGTAACCGACTCGGGACTAGCGCTAACACCGGGGAGCTGTTTTTT

D: NA
J: TRBJ2-1
V: TRBV6-2/TRBV6-3
size: NA
CDR3: CASSFLGYRSYNEQFF
DNA: TGTGCCAGCAGTTTTCTGGGATATAGGTCCTACAATGAGCAGTTCTTC

D: TRBD1
J: TRBJ1-1
V: TRBV20-1
size: NA
CDR3: CTARPGTGNTEAFF
DNA: TGCACTGCTAGACCAGGGACAGGGAACACTGAAGCTTTCTTT

D: NA
J: TRBJ2-7
V: TRBV10-3
size: NA
CDR3: CATGGHSYEQYF
DNA: TGTGCCACCGGGGGTCACTCCTACGAGCAGTACTTC

D: TRBD2
J: TRBJ2-7
V: TRBV28
size: many
CDR3: CASSSSTSPNEQYF
DNA: TGTGCCAGCAGTTCGTCGACTAGCCCCAACGAGCAGTACTTC

D: TRBD2
J: TRBJ2-1
V: TRBV28
size: once
CDR3: CASSFSSGSYNEQLF
DNA: TGTGCCAGCAGTTTTTCTAGCGGGAGCTACAATGAGCAGTTATTC

D: NA
J: TRBJ2-7
V: TRBV5-6
size: few
CDR3: CASSTPQGEQYF
DNA: TGTGCCAGCAGCACCCCCCAGGGCGAGCAGTACTTC

D: TRBD1
J: TRBJ1-6
V: TRBV18
size: few
CDR3: CASSSGTVSPLHF
DNA: TGTGCCAGCTCATCCGGGACAGTTTCACCCCTCCACTTT

D: NA
J: TRBJ1-1
V: TRBV4-2
size: few
CDR3: CASSHPRGGPNTEAFF
DNA: TGTGCCAGCAGCCACCCCCGGGGGGGCCCGAACACTGAAGCTTTCTTT

D: NA
J: TRBJ2-3
V: TRBV4-3
size: NA
CDR3: CASSQDLAVRHTQYF
DNA: TGCGCCAGCAGCCAAGATTTAGCAGTTCGACATACGCAGTATTTT

D: NA
J: TRBJ2-2
V: TRBV11-2
size: NA
CDR3: CASSLRTGSRELFF
DNA: TGTGCCAGCAGCCTAAGGACGGGGTCGAGGGAGCTGTTTTTT

D: NA
J: TRBJ2-3
V: TRBV12-3/TRBV12-4
size: many
CDR3: CASSRPTDTQYF
DNA: TGTGCCAGCAGCCGACCGACAGATACGCAGTATTTT

D: NA
J: TRBJ1-2
V: TRBV7-9
size: few
CDR3: CASSLGRGSYGYTF
DNA: TGTGCCAGCAGCTTAGGGCGGGGTTCCTATGGCTACACCTTC

D: NA
J: TRBJ2-3
V: TRBV3-1
size: NA
CDR3: CACSKQVGTRRGEQYF
DNA: TGTGCCTGCTCCAAGCAGGTCGGGACCCGACGAGGGGAGCAGTATTTT

D: NA
J: TRBJ2-7
V: TRBV12-3/TRBV12-4
size: few
CDR3: CASSSLSGEQYF
DNA: TGTGCCAGCAGTTCCCTATCAGGCGAGCAGTACTTC

D: TRBD1
J: TRBJ2-2
V: TRBV7-9
size: few
CDR3: CASSPDRGFTGELFF
DNA: TGTGCCAGCAGCCCGGACAGGGGGTTCACCGGGGAGCTGTTTTTT

D: NA
J: TRBJ1-1
V: TRBV5-1
size: many
CDR3: CASSLSGDTEAFF
DNA: TGCGCCAGCAGCTTGTCCGGGGACACTGAAGCTTTCTTT

D: TRBD2
J: TRBJ2-3
V: TRBV6-1
size: NA
CDR3: CARRGLAGLDTQYF
DNA: TGTGCCAGAAGGGGACTAGCGGGATTGGATACGCAGTATTTT

D: TRBD1
J: TRBJ2-7
V: TRBV6-1
size: NA
CDR3: CASTKFPGQRSYEQYF
DNA: TGTGCCAGCACTAAATTTCCGGGACAGAGATCCTACGAGCAGTACTTC

D: TRBD2
J: TRBJ2-1
V: TRBV24-1
size: many
CDR3: CATSDSMGLAAEQFF
DNA: TGTGCCACCAGTGACTCTATGGGACTAGCTGCGGAGCAGTTCTTC

D: TRBD2
J: TRBJ2-7
V: TRBV4-2
size: NA
CDR3: CASSPGGAASYEQYF
DNA: TGTGCCAGCAGCCCGGGGGGAGCAGCCTCCTACGAGCAGTACTTC

D: NA
J: TRBJ2-1
V: TRBV5-1
size: few
CDR3: CASSLVSPEGDNEQFF
DNA: TGCGCCAGCAGCTTGGTCTCCCCCGAAGGGGACAATGAGCAGTTCTTC

D: NA
J: TRBJ2-6
V: TRBV12-3/TRBV12-4
size: NA
CDR3: CASSSQGWANVLTF
DNA: TGTGCCAGCAGTTCACAGGGCTGGGCCAACGTCCTGACTTTC

D: NA
J: TRBJ2-7
V: TRBV4-1
size: few
CDR3: CASSQADGYYEQYF
DNA: TGCGCCAGCAGCCAAGCAGACGGGTACTACGAGCAGTACTTC

D: NA
J: TRBJ1-2
V: TRBV29-1
size: many
CDR3: CSVSGVYGYTF
DNA: TGCAGCGTCTCAGGGGTATATGGCTACACCTTC

D: NA
J: TRBJ2-2
V: TRBV12-3/TRBV12-4
size: few
CDR3: CASTTGTAGELFF
DNA: TGTGCCAGCACCACCGGGACGGCTGGGGAGCTGTTTTTT

D: TRBD1
J: TRBJ2-3
V: TRBV20-1
size: few
CDR3: CSAGTGGRTDTQYF
DNA: TGCAGTGCGGGGACAGGGGGTCGCACAGATACGCAGTATTTT

D: NA
J: TRBJ2-5
V: TRBV27
size: few
CDR3: CASSSLTLKPETQYF
DNA: TGTGCCAGCAGTTCTCTGACACTTAAGCCGGAGACCCAGTACTTC

D: TRBD1
J: TRBJ1-2
V: TRBV12-3/TRBV12-4
size: few
CDR3: CASSSGDRAYGYTF
DNA: TGTGCCAGCAGTTCCGGGGACAGGGCATATGGCTACACCTTC

D: NA
J: TRBJ1-1
V: TRBV12-3/TRBV12-4
size: NA
CDR3: CASSWRGSSTEAFF
DNA: TGTGCCAGCAGTTGGAGGGGAAGTTCCACTGAAGCTTTCTTT